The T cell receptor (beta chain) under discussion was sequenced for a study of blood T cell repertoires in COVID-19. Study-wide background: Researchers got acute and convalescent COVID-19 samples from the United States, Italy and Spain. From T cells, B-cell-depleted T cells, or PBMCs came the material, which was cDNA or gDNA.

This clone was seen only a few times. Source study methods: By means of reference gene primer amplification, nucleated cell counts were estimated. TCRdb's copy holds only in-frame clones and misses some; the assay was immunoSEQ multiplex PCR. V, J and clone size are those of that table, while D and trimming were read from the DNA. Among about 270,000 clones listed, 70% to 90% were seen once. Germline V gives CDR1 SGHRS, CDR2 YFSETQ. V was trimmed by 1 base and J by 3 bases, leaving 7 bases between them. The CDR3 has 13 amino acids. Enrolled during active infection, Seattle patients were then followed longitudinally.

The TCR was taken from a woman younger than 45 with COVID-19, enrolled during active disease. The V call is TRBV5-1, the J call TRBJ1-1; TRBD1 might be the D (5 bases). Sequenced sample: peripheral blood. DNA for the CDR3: TGCGCCAGCAGCTTGTCAGGGTACACTGAAGCTTTCTTT. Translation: CASSLSGYTEAFF.